These T cell receptor beta chains were read from a single sample in a study of blood T cell repertoires in COVID-19. This table comes from immunoSEQ multiplex PCR, and its TCRdb copy is limited to in-frame clones, with some not included. Among approximately 180,000 clones listed, approximately 90% were seen once. Input material: peripheral blood. The source of these receptors is an older woman with COVID-19, enrolled during active disease. Each CDR3 is given with its conserved first and last residue.

V gene: TRBV29-1; J gene: TRBJ2-1; CDR3 protein: CSVVLAGFYNEQFF
V gene: TRBV19; J gene: TRBJ1-2; CDR3 protein: CASSISGQGFGYTF
V gene: TRBV7-9; J gene: TRBJ1-2; CDR3 protein: CASRSYEVSYGYTF
V gene: TRBV28; J gene: TRBJ2-2; CDR3 protein: CASSFGSTGELFF
V gene: TRBV18; J gene: TRBJ2-7; CDR3 protein: CASSPGLADLYEQYF
V gene: TRBV5-6; J gene: TRBJ1-3; CDR3 protein: CASSLYTGNTIYF
V gene: TRBV28; J gene: TRBJ1-1; CDR3 protein: CASSPQDRGEAFF
V gene: TRBV30; J gene: TRBJ2-7; CDR3 protein: CAWSPRDYGEQYF
V gene: TRBV9; J gene: TRBJ1-1; CDR3 protein: CASSARQGRAFF
V gene: TRBV19; J gene: TRBJ2-1; CDR3 protein: CASSIRRDRGYNEQFF
V gene: TRBV7-7; J gene: TRBJ2-7; CDR3 protein: CASSLGSGTHYEQYF